This record concerns one T cell receptor (beta chain) sequence. Its antigen is still unknown. TCR cDNA was made by 5'RACE template switching, adding a universal primer site and UMIs. TCRdb analysed the 5' RACE reads with MiXCR anew, one entry per CDR3 protein. The table has under 550,000 distinct CDR3 sequences, roughly a fifth seen once. The sample belongs to a study of T cells after yellow fever vaccination. About the research overall: Researchers used SMART-Seq v4 Ultra Low Input to prepare fractions that had low cell numbers.

General study points: The CD4 and CD8 compartments had a small share of their clonotypes in common. Once the booster was given, most primary-vaccination clones reappeared, at around 96% for CD4 and approximately 88% for CD8.

The sequences come from PBMCs, collected roughly 20 days after the first yellow fever vaccination. This TCR was recovered from a man aged 18 to 29 who received the YFV17D yellow fever vaccine.

CDR3 region: CASSTGLIVSGANVLTF. CDR3 DNA: TGTGCCAGCTCAACGGGACTGATAGTCTCTGGGGCCAACGTCCTGACTTTC. V is TRBV18 and J is TRBJ2-6; the D gene is possibly TRBD2 (6 bases). The CDR3 covers 17 residues. The germline V and J ends were trimmed by 5 bases and 0 bases, with 14 bases remaining between them. The V gene's germline CDR1 is KGHSH and CDR2 LQKENI.